Listed here is a single T cell receptor beta chain. Its antigen is not known. Per germline, CDR1 MNHNS and CDR2 SASEGT. The CDR3 loop spans 14 amino acids. J lost 3 bases, V lost 7 bases, and 8 bases had no gene match. The sample belongs to a study of cytomegalovirus exposure and HLA in healthy donors. In the PCR, 60 Vbeta and 13 Jbeta primers were used. Sequencing was performed with immunoSEQ multiplex PCR; in TCRdb, only in-frame clones are kept and a portion is missing. The sample lists about 160,000 clones; 65% to 90% were seen once. Notes on the study in general: Across all donors, roughly uniform sequencing depth was an assumption of the presence/absence analyses. The study designated 150 or so TCR beta chains cytomegalovirus-associated. Most likely, a cluster of highly shared sequence variants arose as a sequencing artifact.

The sequenced sample consisted of PBMCs. The rearrangement joins TRBV6-1 to TRBJ1-1; 7 nucleotides match TRBD1. The sequence derives from a man in his fifties or sixties in good health and CMV-seropositive. The CDR3 sequence is CASKLTGSYTEAFF. The CDR3 coding sequence is TGTGCCAGCAAGCTGACAGGGTCGTACACTGAAGCTTTCTTT.